What follows are 8 T cell receptor beta chains derived from one specimen sequenced in a study of long-term antiretroviral therapy in people with HIV. An immunoSEQ assay, version v3.0, was performed at survey level. Some clones are missing from TCRdb's copy, which holds only in-frame ones; the method was immunoSEQ multiplex PCR. The data show more than 11,000 clones, around 80% seen once. The material sequenced was unsorted PBMCs, taken 1.3 years before starting antiretroviral therapy. The receptors originated from a man aged 40-55 years with HIV.

The gene calls are TRBV6-5 and TRBJ2-7, with D possibly being TRBD1 or TRBD2 (5 bases each). The CDR3 length is 14 residues. Trimming left V 3 bases short and J 0 bases short, with 9 bases between. CDR1 MNHEY and CDR2 SVGAGI come from the germline V gene. CDR3 amino acids: CASSYRGLSYEQYF. The DNA for the CDR3 is TGTGCCAGCAGTTATCGGGGCCTCTCCTACGAGCAGTACTTC.

A remark on this clone: At one of its ends the junction is not consistent with the germline gene, which may arise from a read error. This chain joins TRBV7-9 and TRBJ2-1; D is unclear. CDR3 size: 12 residues. Per germline, CDR1 SEHNR and CDR2 FQNEAQ (reference sequence). CDR3 amino acids: CASSLMLAEELF. The CDR3 DNA follows: TGTGCCAGCAGCTTAATGCTCGCAGAGGAACTCTTC.

This rearrangement joins TRBV6-5 to TRBJ2-4; 7 positions agree with TRBD1. Germline V lookup: CDR1 MNHEY, CDR2 SVGAGI. The CDR3 sequence is 13 residues long. Unmatched junction bases numbered 10, after V lost 3 bases and J lost 14 bases. CDR3 DNA: TGTGCCAGCAGTTATTCACCTACAGGGGAAAAGTACTTC. Its protein product is CASSYSPTGEKYF.

The chain has TRBV2 and TRBJ1-2; D uncertain. Per the germline V gene, CDR1 is SNHLY and CDR2 is FYNNEI. The CDR3 has 13 amino acids. V dropped 2 bases and J dropped 4 bases, with 8 bases sitting between them. Written as DNA, the CDR3 is TGTGCCAGCAGTGAAAACGGCGTCTATGGCTACACCTTC. It encodes CASSENGVYGYTF. Based on the CDR3 plus reference TRBV2 and TRBJ1-2, the full variable domain is EPEVTQTPSHQVTQMGQEVILRCVPISNHLYFYWYRQILGQKVEFLVSFYNNEISEKSEIFDDQFSVERPDGSNFTLKIRSTKLEDSAMYFCASSENGVYGYTFGSGTRLTVV.

V usage is TRBV6-6 and J usage is TRBJ1-4; D unresolved. Germline CDR1 is MNHNY and CDR2 is SVGAGI (reference sequence). The CDR3 runs 11 residues. V lost 6 bases and J lost 8, with 7 bases in between. The CDR3 sequence: CASRAKEKLFF. The CDR3 DNA reads as TGTGCCAGCAGAGCGAAGGAAAAACTGTTTTTT.

The J gene is TRBJ1-2, the V gene TRBV7-2; 9 nucleotides align to TRBD1. The CDR3 runs 13 residues. Germline lookup yields CDR1 SGHTA and CDR2 FQGNSA. J lost 8 bases, V lost 4 bases, and 5 bases had no gene match. CDR3 DNA sequence: TGTGCCAGCAGCTCTACAGGGGGCGGAGGCTACACCTTC. This codes for CASSSTGGGGYTF.

This clone came up once. V is TRBV10-2 and J is TRBJ1-2, with D perhaps TRBD1 (6 bases). Germline CDR1 WSHSY, CDR2 SAAADI. V gave up 5 bases and J gave up 4 bases, with 17 bases separating them. The CDR3 extends over 15 amino acids. DNA of the CDR3: TGCGCCAGCAGTCCCCGAGGGGGGGGCGGCTATGGCTACACCTTC. Translation gives CASSPRGGGGYGYTF.

The chain has TRBV7-3 and TRBJ2-7; 9 positions agree with TRBD1. The CDR3 contains 14 residues. The ends lost 6 bases at V and 9 bases at J; junction bases unmatched: 12. Looked up from germline, CDR1 is SGHTA and CDR2 is FQGTGA. The CDR3 here is CASRAGTGTSSQYF. The DNA of the CDR3 is TGTGCCAGCAGAGCCGGGACAGGGACATCTTCGCAGTACTTC.